This T cell receptor (beta chain) stems from a study of PD-1 blockade in classical Hodgkin lymphoma (dated by TCRdb to about 2020). Describing the broader study: Nivolumab dosing was 3 mg/kg intravenously every 2 weeks, continuing until either disease progression or unacceptable toxicity. To define a peripheral blood immune signature of response to PD-1 blockade in classical Hodgkin lymphoma, the study combined TCR beta sequencing with CyTOF. Here is what the overall study found, with its caveats: Newly diagnosed patients were reported to have lower baseline TCR diversity than healthy donors, and relapsed/refractory patients were reported to have lower baseline TCR diversity still. Trial patients achieving complete response had baseline diversity similar to newly diagnosed patients, whereas partial responders and progressors had significantly lower diversity. By C4D1, a significant rise was seen in CD4+ TCR diversity but not in CD8+ TCR diversity (p=0.0027 vs p=0.16), and the rise was most apparent among complete responders (p=0.02). The study was restricted to a single clinical trial cohort, and the causes of repertoire differences, possibly disease activity or prior therapy, were left undefined. Lower diversity was observed in patients in whom nivolumab was started less than 1 year after ASCT, and these patients were excluded from later analyses so that confounding by immune reconstitution would be avoided.

The Qiagen DNeasy kit was used to extract genomic DNA from unsorted PBMCs and from the negatively selected CD4+ and CD8+ fractions. Amplification of TCR beta CDR3 regions was done by immunoSEQ multiplex PCR with primers that anneal to V and J segments. A synthetic immune receptor repertoire was used to minimize amplification bias, and any remaining bias was removed computationally after sequencing. Concerning the study's data processing: Repertoire diversity was quantified as the Shannon entropy index using custom Python scripts. Unsorted, CD4+ and CD8+ repertoires were examined separately, except in combined analyses, for which CD4+ and CD8+ sequences were merged in silico. Clonal expansion was defined as a frequency increase of at least 2-fold after treatment compared with C1D1, and clones undetected at baseline were assigned a pseudocount of 0.5. Singleton clones were defined as clones with 0 or 1 copy at C1D1, and non-singleton clones were defined as clones with 2 or more copies. By matching protein sequences in sorted samples from the same patient, clones expanded in unsorted samples were annotated as CD4+, CD8+ or unknown. Diversity changes from C1D1 to C4D1 were tested in paired samples using Wilcoxon tests. TCRdb provides this immuneACCESS table in a form limited to in-frame rearrangements. Some clones are lacking; in checked studies, under half of them reflect an unresolved V gene, and why the rest are absent is not known. That table is the source of V, J and clone size, and D and trimming were worked out from the DNA. The sample records about 100,000 clones, roughly 88% of which are singletons. The ten largest clonotypes hold 10% to 15% of the sample.

Read against the paper, the sample's time point label means: cycle 1 day 1 (C1D1), immediately before nivolumab initiation. Every trial patient had relapsed following autologous stem cell transplantation, and prior brentuximab vedotin exposure was what differed among cohorts A, B and C. The trial cohort comprised 60 or so patients with relapsed/refractory classical Hodgkin lymphoma whose best overall responses were complete response, partial response or progressive disease. In the multi-cohort phase II CheckMate 205 trial, trial patients received single-agent nivolumab. An independent review committee assessed best overall response by applying the 2007 International Working Group response criteria. Trial PBMCs were collected immediately before nivolumab initiation (C1D1) and during therapy at cycle 2 day 1 and cycle 4 day 1. Peripheral blood was collected in 8 mL Vacutainer Cell Preparation Tubes, from which PBMCs were isolated by centrifugation and then cryopreserved.

From V the trimming removes 4 bases and from J it removes 5 bases, while the gene matches leave 3 bases of the junction unaccounted for. CDR1 and CDR2, looked up from the germline V gene, are SGHDT and YYEEEE. The CDR3 has 13 amino acids, counting the end cysteine and phenylalanine. Of all the DNA, just the CDR3 is kept, 39 bases in frame from base 1. For this clone: The antigen it recognizes is unknown. Base quality data are lacking; no much larger clone is found one base away.

The chain is encoded by TRBV5-6 joined to TRBJ2-1, with TRBD2 identical over 7 junction bases. The sample consisted of peripheral blood mononuclear cells (PBMCs), taken at baseline. This clonotype was sampled from a human donor with classical Hodgkin lymphoma. CDR3 protein: CASSPGGDNEQFF. The nucleotide sequence is given as TGTGCCAGCAGCCCTGGGGGGGACAATGAGCAGTTCTTC.